These 6 T cell receptor beta chains share one sample of origin, sequenced in a study of blood T cell repertoires in COVID-19. Here immunoSEQ multiplex PCR was the method, and the copy in TCRdb shows in-frame clones only, minus some. This sample yields 200,000 to 250,000 clones, of which around 80% are seen a single time; about 7% belongs to the top ten. The specimen sequenced was peripheral blood. All receptors come from a woman aged 65 to 85 with acute or convalescent COVID-19.

The chain recombines TRBV24-1 with TRBJ1-5; 10 bases match TRBD1. J lost 5 bases, V lost 5 bases, and 2 bases had no gene match. Germline CDR1 is KGHDR and CDR2 is SFDVKD. The CDR3 is made up of 14 amino acids. The CDR3 sequence is CATSGDRGYQPQHF. The CDR3 DNA reads as TGTGCCACCAGTGGGGACAGGGGTTATCAGCCCCAGCATTTT.

The CDR3 region has the DNA TGTGCCAGCAGCGTAGAAAGCTCCCCCGGGGAGCTGTTTTTT. Its translation is CASSVESSPGELFF. This chain links TRBV9 with TRBJ2-2; D is ambiguous. Trimming cost V 0 bases and J 6 bases, with 9 bases left between them. CDR1 is SGDLS, CDR2 YYNGEE, per germline. The CDR3 covers 14 residues. Based on the CDR3 plus reference TRBV9 and TRBJ2-2, the full variable domain is DSGVTQTPKHLITATGQRVTLRCSPRSGDLSVYWYQQSLDQGLQFLIQYYNGEERAKGNILERFSAQQFPDLHSELNLSSLELGDSALYFCASSVESSPGELFFGEGSRLTVL.

This clone was counted once. This rearrangement joins TRBV9 to TRBJ1-3; D ambiguous. Germline CDR1 reads SGDLS; CDR2 reads YYNGEE. Trimming pared 0 bases from V and 0 bases from J, leaving 7 bases between. This CDR3 spans 15 amino acids. CDR3 nucleotides: TGTGCCAGCAGCGTAGGGCAGGCCTCTGGAAACACCATATATTTT. Residues: CASSVGQASGNTIYF.

This chain connects TRBV5-1 to TRBJ2-2; TRBD2 agrees at 8 bases. The length of the CDR3 is 16 residues. In germline, CDR1 is SGHRS, CDR2 YFSETQ. The ends lost 4 bases at V and 7 bases at J; junction bases unmatched: 12. CDR3 sequence reads: CASSPQGAGDNGELFF. In nucleotides, the CDR3 is TGCGCCAGCAGCCCTCAGGGAGCGGGGGATAACGGGGAGCTGTTTTTT.

This clone was observed a handful of times. The gene calls are TRBV9 and TRBJ2-3; the D is unclear. The CDR3 extends over 13 amino acids. The V end was cut by 0 bases, the J end by 4 bases, with 6 bases between. CDR1 and CDR2 (germline): SGDLS, YYNGEE. The CDR3 here is CASSVAISDTQYF. The CDR3 DNA reads TGTGCCAGCAGCGTAGCTATTTCAGATACGCAGTATTTT. Full variable domain (missing parts from reference TRBV9 and TRBJ2-3): DSGVTQTPKHLITATGQRVTLRCSPRSGDLSVYWYQQSLDQGLQFLIQYYNGEERAKGNILERFSAQQFPDLHSELNLSSLELGDSALYFCASSVAISDTQYFGPGTRLTVL.

This clone was recorded a few times. This rearrangement joins TRBV5-1 to TRBJ2-3; TRBD2 agrees at 9 bases. V gave up 5 bases and J gave up 7 bases; unmatched junction bases: 2. Germline CDR1 is SGHRS and CDR2 is YFSETQ. This CDR3 comprises 12 residues. The DNA for the CDR3 is TGCGCCAGCAGGGCGGGGGGGAATACGCAGTATTTT. It yields the protein CASRAGGNTQYF.